This T cell receptor (beta chain) comes out of a study of T cells after yellow fever vaccination. With respect to this clonotype: Its antigen is unidentified.

This CDR3 has 15 residues. Germline assignment: CDR1 SGHTA and CDR2 FQGNSA. V was cut by 2 bases and J by 4 bases, with 15 bases left in between. A universal primer site and UMIs were added as TCR cDNA was made by 5'RACE template switching. Using its own MiXCR run on the 5' RACE reads, TCRdb lists one record per CDR3 protein. The sample includes 620,000 or so distinct CDR3 sequences, around an eighth of them seen just once. General study points: Clones that expanded after primary vaccination mostly reappeared after the booster (nearly 98% CD4, 75% to 90% CD8).

The sample in question was PBMCs, obtained on the day of the yellow fever booster vaccination. The TCR originated in a man under 40 who received the YFV17D yellow fever vaccine. This chain uses TRBV7-2 with TRBJ2-7; D perhaps matches TRBD2 (5 bases). The CDR3 coding sequence is TGTGCCAGCAGCTTAATAGGAGGAGAGGCTTACGAGCAGTACTTC. Protein sequence: CASSLIGGEAYEQYF.